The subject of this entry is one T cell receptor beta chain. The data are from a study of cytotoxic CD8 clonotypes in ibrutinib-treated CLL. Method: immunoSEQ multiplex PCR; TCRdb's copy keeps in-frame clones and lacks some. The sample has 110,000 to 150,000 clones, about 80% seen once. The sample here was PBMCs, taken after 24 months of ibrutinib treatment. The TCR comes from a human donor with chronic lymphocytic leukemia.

The CDR3, as DNA: TGTGCCACCAGCAGTCGGCAGGCTAATCAGCCCCAGCATTTT. Translating gives CATSSRQANQPQHF. V gene TRBV15 combines with J gene TRBJ1-5; D is unresolved. Per the germline V gene, CDR1 is LNHNV and CDR2 is YYDKDF (reference sequence). Trimming took 3 bases from V and 4 from J, leaving 10 bases between them. The CDR3 has 14 residues.